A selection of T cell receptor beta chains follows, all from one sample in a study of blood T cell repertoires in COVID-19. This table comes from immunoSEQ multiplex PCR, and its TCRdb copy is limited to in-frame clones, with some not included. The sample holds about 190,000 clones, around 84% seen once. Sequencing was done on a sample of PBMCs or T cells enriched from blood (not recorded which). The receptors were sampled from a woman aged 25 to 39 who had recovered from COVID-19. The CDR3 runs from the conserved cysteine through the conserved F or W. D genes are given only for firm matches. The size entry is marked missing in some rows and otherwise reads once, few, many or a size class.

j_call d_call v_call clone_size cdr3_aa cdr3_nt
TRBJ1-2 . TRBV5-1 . CASSLGQVYGYTF TGCGCCAGCAGCTTGGGACAGGTGTATGGCTACACCTTC
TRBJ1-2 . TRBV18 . CASSPMIDQGITYGYTF TGTGCCAGCTCACCAATGATCGATCAGGGTATTACCTATGGCTACACCTTC
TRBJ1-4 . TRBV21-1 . CASSRRQGPELFF TGTGCCAGCAGCAGGAGACAGGGGCCGGAACTGTTTTTT
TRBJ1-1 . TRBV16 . CASSQGLRLNTEAFF TGTGCCAGCTCCCAGGGGCTCAGATTGAACACTGAAGCTTTCTTT
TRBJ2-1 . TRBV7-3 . CASSLVGGYNEQFF TGTGCCAGCAGCTTAGTTGGCGGATACAATGAGCAGTTCTTC
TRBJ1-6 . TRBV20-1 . CSASTQSLNSPLHF TGCAGTGCTAGTACACAGTCCTTGAATTCACCCCTCCACTTT
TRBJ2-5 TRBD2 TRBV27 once CASSRAGLAGGPETQYF TGTGCCAGCAGTCGGGCGGGGCTAGCGGGAGGGCCGGAGACCCAGTACTTC
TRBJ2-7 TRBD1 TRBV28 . CASSRGQGVYEQYF TGTGCCAGCAGTCGAGGACAGGGAGTCTACGAGCAGTACTTC
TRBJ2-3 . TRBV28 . CASSLGVAASTDTQYF TGTGCCAGCAGTTTAGGGGTAGCGGCTAGCACAGATACGCAGTATTTT
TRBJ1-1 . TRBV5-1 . CASSLEVVGGPEAFF TGCGCCAGCAGCTTGGAGGTTGTCGGGGGGCCCGAAGCTTTCTTT
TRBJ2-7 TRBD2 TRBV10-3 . CAISESSVSGRYEQYF TGTGCCATCAGTGAGTCGTCGGTTAGCGGGAGATACGAGCAGTACTTC
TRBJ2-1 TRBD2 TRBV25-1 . CASSEASGVINEQFF TGTGCCAGCAGTGAAGCTAGCGGGGTTATAAATGAGCAGTTCTTC
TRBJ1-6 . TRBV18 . CASSPPGQGLNSPLHF TGTGCCAGCTCACCCCCCGGGCAGGGTTTGAATTCACCCCTCCACTTT
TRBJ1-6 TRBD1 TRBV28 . CASSLDRGNKGNSPLHF TGTGCCAGCAGTCTAGACAGGGGGAACAAGGGAAATTCACCCCTCCACTTT
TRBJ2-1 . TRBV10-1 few CASSFEEGARSEQFF TGCGCCAGCAGTTTCGAGGAGGGAGCCCGGAGTGAGCAGTTCTTC
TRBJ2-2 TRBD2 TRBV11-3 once CASSLVSGGTGELFF TGTGCCAGCAGCTTAGTCTCGGGGGGCACCGGGGAGCTGTTTTTT
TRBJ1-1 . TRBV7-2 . CASSTQTDWITEAFF TGTGCCAGCAGCACGCAGACCGACTGGATCACTGAAGCTTTCTTT
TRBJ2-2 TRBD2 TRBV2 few CASSLAEITRTGELFF TGTGCCAGCTCGCTAGCGGAGATAACACGGACCGGGGAGCTGTTTTTT
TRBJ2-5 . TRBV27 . CASGRVQETQYF TGTGCCAGCGGGCGGGTCCAAGAGACCCAGTACTTC
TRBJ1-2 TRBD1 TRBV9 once CASSVATGGNYGYTF TGTGCCAGCAGCGTAGCAACAGGGGGCAACTATGGCTACACCTTC
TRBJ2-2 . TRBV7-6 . CASSLAPTTTGELFF TGTGCCAGCAGCTTAGCGCCTACTACCACCGGGGAGCTGTTTTTT
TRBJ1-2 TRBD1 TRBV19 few CASSRRGLYGYTF TGTGCCAGTAGTCGCAGGGGGCTTTATGGCTACACCTTC
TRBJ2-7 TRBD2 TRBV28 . CASSSSGGPFREQYF TGTGCCAGCAGCTCTAGCGGGGGCCCTTTTAGAGAGCAGTACTTC
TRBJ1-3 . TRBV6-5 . CASIARTGNTIYF TGTGCCAGCATCGCGAGAACGGGAAACACCATATATTTT
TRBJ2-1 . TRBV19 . CASSISNEQFF TGTGCCAGTAGTATCAGCAATGAGCAGTTCTTC
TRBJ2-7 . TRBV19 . CASSGFPSSYEQYF TGTGCCAGTAGCGGGTTCCCTTCTTCCTACGAGCAGTACTTC
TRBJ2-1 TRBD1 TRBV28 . CASRAPTGGFVNEQFF TGTGCCAGCCGGGCGCCTACAGGGGGTTTTGTCAATGAGCAGTTCTTC
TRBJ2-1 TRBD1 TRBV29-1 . CSVDGQGYNEQFF TGCAGCGTTGACGGACAGGGGTACAATGAGCAGTTCTTC
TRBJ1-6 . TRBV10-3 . CAISESGLNSPLHF TGTGCCATCAGTGAGTCGGGGCTCAATTCACCCCTCCACTTT
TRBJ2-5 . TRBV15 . CATSRDQETQYF TGTGCCACCAGCAGAGATCAGGAGACCCAGTACTTC
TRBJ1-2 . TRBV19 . CASTPNDRPNYGYTF TGTGCCAGTACCCCGAATGACAGGCCGAACTATGGCTACACCTTC
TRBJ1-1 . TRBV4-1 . CASSQDGEPWREAFF TGCGCCAGCAGCCAAGATGGGGAGCCCTGGCGTGAAGCTTTCTTT
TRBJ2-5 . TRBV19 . CASQDSQETQYF TGTGCCAGCCAGGACAGCCAAGAGACCCAGTACTTC
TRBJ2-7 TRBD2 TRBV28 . CASRFGLAGVYEQYF TGTGCCAGCAGATTTGGACTAGCGGGAGTTTACGAGCAGTACTTC
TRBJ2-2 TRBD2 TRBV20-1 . CSASDVGGATGELFF TGCAGTGCTAGTGATGTCGGGGGGGCCACCGGGGAGCTGTTTTTT
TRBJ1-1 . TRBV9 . CASSRTVTEAFF TGTGCCAGCAGCCGGACAGTCACTGAAGCTTTCTTT
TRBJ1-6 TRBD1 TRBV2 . CASSEQGARNSPLHF TGTGCCAGCAGTGAACAGGGGGCCCGTAATTCACCCCTCCACTTT
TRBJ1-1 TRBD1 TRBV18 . CASRDRGMDTEAFF TGTGCCAGCCGAGACAGGGGGATGGACACTGAAGCTTTCTTT
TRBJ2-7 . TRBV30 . CAWRSGHAPVYEQYF TGTGCCTGGAGATCAGGCCACGCGCCGGTCTACGAGCAGTACTTC
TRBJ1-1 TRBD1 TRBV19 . CASSTSDRGVWTEAFF TGTGCCAGTAGTACCTCGGACAGGGGCGTATGGACTGAAGCTTTCTTT
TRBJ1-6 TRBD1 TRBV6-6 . CASSYRPGTGLTLHF TGTGCCAGCAGTTACCGTCCCGGGACAGGGTTAACCCTCCACTTT
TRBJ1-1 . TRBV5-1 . CASSLQGPMNTEAFF TGCGCCAGCAGCTTGCAGGGGCCTATGAACACTGAAGCTTTCTTT
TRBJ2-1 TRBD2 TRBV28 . CASSWGAGVSSEQFF TGTGCCAGCAGTTGGGGAGCGGGAGTTAGTAGTGAGCAGTTCTTC
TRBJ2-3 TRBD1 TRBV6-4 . CASSAWDRGTDTQYF TGTGCCAGCAGTGCCTGGGACAGGGGAACAGATACGCAGTATTTT
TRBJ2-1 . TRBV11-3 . CASSLGGVGGEQFF TGTGCCAGCAGCTTAGGGGGCGTCGGGGGTGAGCAGTTCTTC
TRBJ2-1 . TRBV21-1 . CASSLPGRGPVVNEQFF TGTGCCAGCAGCCTCCCAGGGAGGGGCCCGGTCGTCAATGAGCAGTTCTTC
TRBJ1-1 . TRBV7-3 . CASSLNRDNEAFF TGTGCCAGCAGCTTAAATCGGGACAATGAAGCTTTCTTT
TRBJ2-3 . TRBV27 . CASSPRGDTQYF TGTGCCAGCAGCCCCCGCGGAGATACGCAGTATTTT
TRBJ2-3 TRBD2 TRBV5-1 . CASSPKLAGGSPTDTQYF TGCGCCAGCAGCCCCAAACTAGCGGGAGGATCCCCCACAGATACGCAGTATTTT
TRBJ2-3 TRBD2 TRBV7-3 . CASSLLAVPSGRISTDTQYF TGTGCCAGCAGCTTGTTAGCTGTGCCTAGCGGGAGGATAAGCACAGATACGCAGTATTTT
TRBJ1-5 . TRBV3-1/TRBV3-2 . CASSHYSSNQPQHF TGTGCCAGCAGCCATTACTCAAGCAATCAGCCCCAGCATTTT
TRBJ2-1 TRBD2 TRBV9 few CASSVVSGGGYNEQFF TGTGCCAGCAGCGTAGTAAGCGGGGGGGGCTACAATGAGCAGTTCTTC